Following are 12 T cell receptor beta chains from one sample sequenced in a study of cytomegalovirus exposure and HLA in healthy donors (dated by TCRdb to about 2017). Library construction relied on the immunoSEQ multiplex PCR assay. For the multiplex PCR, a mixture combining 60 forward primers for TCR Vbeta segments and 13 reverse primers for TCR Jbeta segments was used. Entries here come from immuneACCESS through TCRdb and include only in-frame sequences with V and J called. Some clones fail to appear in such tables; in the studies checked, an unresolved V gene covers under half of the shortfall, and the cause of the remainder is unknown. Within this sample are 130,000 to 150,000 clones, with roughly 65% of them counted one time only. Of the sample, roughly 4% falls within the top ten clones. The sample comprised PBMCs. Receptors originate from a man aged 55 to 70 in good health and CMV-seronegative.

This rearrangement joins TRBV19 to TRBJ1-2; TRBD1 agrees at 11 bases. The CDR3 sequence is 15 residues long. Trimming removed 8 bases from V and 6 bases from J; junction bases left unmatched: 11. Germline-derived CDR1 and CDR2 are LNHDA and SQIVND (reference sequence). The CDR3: CASEDRGQGVDGYTF. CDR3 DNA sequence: TGTGCCAGTGAGGACAGGGGGCAAGGGGTCGATGGCTACACCTTC. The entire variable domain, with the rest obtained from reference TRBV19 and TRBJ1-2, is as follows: DGGITQSPKYLFRKEGQNVTLSCEQNLNHDAMYWYRQDPGQGLRLIYYSQIVNDFQKGDIAEGYSVSREKKESFPLTVTSAQKNPTAFYLCASEDRGQGVDGYTFGSGTRLTVV.

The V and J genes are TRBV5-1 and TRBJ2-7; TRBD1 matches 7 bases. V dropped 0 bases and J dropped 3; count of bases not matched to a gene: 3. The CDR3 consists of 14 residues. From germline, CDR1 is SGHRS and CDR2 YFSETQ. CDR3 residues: CASSLGGQNYEQYF. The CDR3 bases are TGCGCCAGCAGCTTGGGGGGACAGAACTACGAGCAGTACTTC.

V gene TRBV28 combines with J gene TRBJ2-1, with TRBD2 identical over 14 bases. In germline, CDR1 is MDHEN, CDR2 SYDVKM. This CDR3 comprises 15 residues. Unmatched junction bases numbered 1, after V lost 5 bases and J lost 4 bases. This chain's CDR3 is CASSRLAGGYNEQFF. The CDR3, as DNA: TGTGCCAGCAGTCGACTAGCGGGAGGGTACAATGAGCAGTTCTTC.

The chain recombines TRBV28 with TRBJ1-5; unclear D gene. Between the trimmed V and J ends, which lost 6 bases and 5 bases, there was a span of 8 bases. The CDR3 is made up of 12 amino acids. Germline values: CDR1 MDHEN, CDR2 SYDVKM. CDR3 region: CASSPPDQPQHF. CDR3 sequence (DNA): TGTGCCAGCAGCCCTCCAGATCAGCCCCAGCATTTT.

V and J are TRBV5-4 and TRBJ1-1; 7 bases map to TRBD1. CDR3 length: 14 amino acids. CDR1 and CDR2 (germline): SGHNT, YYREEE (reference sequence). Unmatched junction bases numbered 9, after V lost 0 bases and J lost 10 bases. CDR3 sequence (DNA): TGTGCCAGCAGCTTGGGAAGGCAGGGGGGTCGAGCTTTCTTT. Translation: CASSLGRQGGRAFF.

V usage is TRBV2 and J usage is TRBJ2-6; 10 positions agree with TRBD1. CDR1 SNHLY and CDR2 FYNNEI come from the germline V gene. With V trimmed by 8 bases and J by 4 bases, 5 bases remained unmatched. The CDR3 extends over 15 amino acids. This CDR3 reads CASRQGADGANVLTF. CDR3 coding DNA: TGTGCCAGCCGACAGGGGGCGGACGGGGCCAACGTCCTGACTTTC.

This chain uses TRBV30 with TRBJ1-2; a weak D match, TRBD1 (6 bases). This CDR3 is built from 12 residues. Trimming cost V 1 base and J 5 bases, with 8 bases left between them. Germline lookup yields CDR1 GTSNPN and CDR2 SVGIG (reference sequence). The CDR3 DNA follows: TGTGCCTGGAGTGGGACAGATTATGGCTACACCTTC. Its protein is CAWSGTDYGYTF.

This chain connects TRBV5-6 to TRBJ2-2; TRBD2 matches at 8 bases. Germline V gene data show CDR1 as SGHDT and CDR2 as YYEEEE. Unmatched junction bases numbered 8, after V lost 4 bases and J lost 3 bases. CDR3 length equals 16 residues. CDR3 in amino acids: CASSLRMRGDTGELFF. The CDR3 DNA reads TGTGCCAGCAGCCTCCGGATGCGGGGGGACACCGGGGAGCTGTTTTTT.

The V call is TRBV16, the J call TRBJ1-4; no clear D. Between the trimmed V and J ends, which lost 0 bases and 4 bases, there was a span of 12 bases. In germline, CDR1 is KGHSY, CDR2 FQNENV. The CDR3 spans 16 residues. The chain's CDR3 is CASSQSLNRGNEKLFF. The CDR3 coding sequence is TGTGCCAGCAGCCAATCCCTGAACCGGGGTAATGAAAAACTGTTTTTT. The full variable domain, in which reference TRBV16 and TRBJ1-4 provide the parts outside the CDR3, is GEEVAQTPKHLVRGEGQKAKLYCAPIKGHSYVFWYQQVLKNEFKFLISFQNENVFDETGMPKERFSAKCLPNSPCSLEIQATKLEDSAVYFCASSQSLNRGNEKLFFGSGTQLSVL.

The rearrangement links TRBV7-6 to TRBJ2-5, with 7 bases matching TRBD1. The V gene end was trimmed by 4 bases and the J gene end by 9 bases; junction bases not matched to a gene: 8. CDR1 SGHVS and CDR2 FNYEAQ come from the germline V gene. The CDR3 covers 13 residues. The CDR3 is CASSSGQFDPQYF. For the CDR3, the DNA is TGTGCCAGCAGCTCGGGACAGTTTGATCCCCAGTACTTC.

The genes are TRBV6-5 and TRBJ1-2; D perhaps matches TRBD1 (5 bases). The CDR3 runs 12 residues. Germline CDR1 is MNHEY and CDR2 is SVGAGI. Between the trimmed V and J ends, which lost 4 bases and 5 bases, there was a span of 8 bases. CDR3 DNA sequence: TGTGCCAGCAGTTTCGGGGGGTATGGCTACACCTTC. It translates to CASSFGGYGYTF.

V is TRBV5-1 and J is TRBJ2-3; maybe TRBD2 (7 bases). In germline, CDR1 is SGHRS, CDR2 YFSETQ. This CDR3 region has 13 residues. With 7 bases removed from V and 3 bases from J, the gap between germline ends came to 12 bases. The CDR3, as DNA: TGCGCCAGCGAGGGGGGGAGGACAGATACGCAGTATTTT. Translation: CASEGGRTDTQYF. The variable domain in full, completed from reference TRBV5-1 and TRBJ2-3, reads KAGVTQTPRYLIKTRGQQVTLSCSPISGHRSVSWYQQTPGQGLQFLFEYFSETQRNKGNFPGRFSGRQFSNSRSEMNVSTLELGDSALYLCASEGGRTDTQYFGPGTRLTVL.